Listed here are 32 T cell receptor beta chains from one sample, sequenced in a study of T-cell reconstitution after alpha-beta-depleted transplantation in children. Library preparation (for TCRbeta) was performed with unique molecular identifiers. TCRdb re-called the PCR reads through MiXCR, storing one row per CDR3 protein. The table records around 400,000 distinct CDR3 sequences, approximately 11% of them present only once. Sequenced here: PBMCs from the stem cell graft donor, sampled from the stem cell graft. Receptor source: a human donor who donated a stem cell graft to a child with acute myeloid leukemia.

The chain has TRBV7-3 and TRBJ2-7; possibly TRBD1 for D (6 bases). V lost 5 bases to trimming and J lost 7 bases, with 15 bases between them. CDR1 and CDR2 from the germline V gene are SGHTA and FQGTGA. This CDR3 has 13 residues. Here the CDR3 DNA reads TGTGCCAGCAGCCCAGGGGATACGGGGGAGCAGTACTTC. It translates to CASSPGDTGEQYF. The whole variable domain, filled in from reference TRBV7-3 and TRBJ2-7, reads GAGVSQTPSNKVTEKGKYVELRCDPISGHTALYWYRQSLGQGPEFLIYFQGTGAADDSGLPNDRFFAVRPEGSVSTLKIQRTERGDSAVYLCASSPGDTGEQYFGPGTRLTVT.

The rearrangement joins TRBV7-2 to TRBJ2-5; D possibly corresponds to TRBD1 (5 bases). Germline V gives CDR1 SGHTA, CDR2 FQGNSA. This CDR3 is built from 13 residues. With 8 bases removed from V and 4 bases from J, the gap between germline ends came to 14 bases. CDR3 DNA: TGTGCCAGCGAAGCAGGGTCCGGAGAGACCCAGTACTTC. This gives the protein CASEAGSGETQYF.

Ten or more counts support this clonotype. J is TRBJ2-5 and V is TRBV7-9; perhaps TRBD2 as D (5 bases). The CDR3 sequence is 15 residues long. V shed 1 base and J shed 4 bases, with 13 bases lying between them. Germline lookup yields CDR1 SEHNR and CDR2 FQNEAQ (reference sequence). The CDR3 loop reads CASSLVERATETQYF. In DNA, the CDR3 is TGTGCCAGCAGCTTAGTTGAGAGGGCGACAGAGACCCAGTACTTC.

The sample holds many counts of this clonotype. The chain carries TRBV27 and TRBJ1-6, with 9 bases matching TRBD1. The CDR3 extends over 15 amino acids. The J segment lost 4 bases and the V segment lost 3 bases, leaving 1 base of the junction unmatched. In germline, CDR1 is MNHEY, CDR2 SMNVEV (reference sequence). CDR3 loop: CASSFDRGYNSPLHF. In DNA, the CDR3 is TGTGCCAGCAGTTTCGACAGGGGGTATAATTCACCCCTCCACTTT.

This clonotype showed up just a few times. The chain joins TRBV5-6 to TRBJ2-7, with 9 bases identical to TRBD1. Germline CDR1 reads SGHDT; CDR2 reads YYEEEE. J gave up 7 bases and V 4 bases, and 6 bases lay outside the gene matches. The CDR3 length is 13 residues. The CDR3 is CASSRTGVFEQYF. The DNA of the CDR3 is TGTGCCAGCAGCCGGACAGGGGTCTTTGAGCAGTACTTC.

This clonotype was seen only a few times. V gene TRBV24-1 combines with J gene TRBJ2-3, with D perhaps matching TRBD2 (6 bases). This CDR3 has 15 residues. Germline CDR1 is KGHDR and CDR2 is SFDVKD. V was trimmed by 3 bases and J by 0 bases, leaving 9 bases between them. This chain's CDR3 is CATSDHGTSTDTQYF. The CDR3 DNA sequence: TGTGCCACCAGTGATCACGGGACTAGCACAGATACGCAGTATTTT.

This clonotype has more than one count but fewer than ten. The chain uses TRBV7-2 and TRBJ2-7; D may be TRBD2 (6 bases). V lost 1 base and J 5 bases, leaving 12 bases between the germline ends. In germline, CDR1 is SGHTA, CDR2 FQGNSA. This CDR3 is 14 amino acids long. CDR3 coding DNA: TGTGCCAGCAGCTTAGAGGCGGGGTCCCACGAGCAGTACTTC. It encodes CASSLEAGSHEQYF.

The chain combines TRBV20-1 with TRBJ2-1, with 12 bases lining up with TRBD2. This CDR3 is 17 amino acids long. V lost 6 bases, J lost 3 bases, and 12 bases stayed unmatched. The germline CDR1 and CDR2 sequences are DFQATT and SNEGSKA (reference sequence). The CDR3: CSAIANPTSGGYNEQFF. CDR3 in DNA: TGCAGTGCCATCGCCAACCCGACTAGCGGGGGCTACAATGAGCAGTTCTTC.

This clonotype was observed a few times. The chain carries TRBV29-1 and TRBJ2-1, with TRBD2 identical over 16 bases. The CDR3 extends over 16 amino acids. In germline, CDR1 is SQVTM, CDR2 ANQGSEA. Losses at the gene ends were 7 bases for V and 9 bases for J; bases not matched to a gene: 12. The chain's CDR3 is CSARKGTSGGVFEQFF. CDR3 nucleotide sequence: TGCAGCGCCAGGAAAGGGACTAGCGGGGGGGTTTTTGAGCAGTTCTTC.

A few counts support this clonotype. The V and J genes are TRBV5-1 and TRBJ2-5; maybe TRBD2 (6 bases). Trimming removed 4 bases from V and 4 bases from J, with 14 bases in between. CDR1 is SGHRS and CDR2 is YFSETQ in the germline V gene. The CDR3 is made up of 14 amino acids. Written as DNA, the CDR3 is TGCGCCAGCAGCGTCACGGGAGTGACAGAGACCCAGTACTTC. It encodes CASSVTGVTETQYF.

This chain connects TRBV10-2 to TRBJ2-4; 10 bases line up with TRBD1. After removal of 3 bases from V and 7 bases from J, the junction contained 6 bases not matched to a gene. The CDR3 covers 15 residues. CDR1 is WSHSY and CDR2 is SAAADI in the germline V gene. CDR3 protein: CASSDDGQGGNIQYF. The CDR3 DNA follows: TGCGCCAGCAGTGACGATGGACAGGGGGGGAACATTCAGTACTTC.

This clonotype was picked up many times. The V call is TRBV15, the J call TRBJ2-3; the match to TRBD2 covers 8 bases. With 6 bases clipped from V and 6 bases from J, the junction kept 8 bases outside the gene matches. The CDR3 contains 14 residues. The germline V gene has CDR1 LNHNV and CDR2 YYDKDF (reference sequence). The CDR3 DNA reads as TGTGCCACCAGGGAAGCGGGAGTGGGCGATACGCAGTATTTT. Amino acids: CATREAGVGDTQYF. Full variable domain (outside the CDR3, taken from reference TRBV15 and TRBJ2-3): DAMVIQNPRYQVTQFGKPVTLSCSQTLNHNVMYWYQQKSSQAPKLLFHYYDKDFNNEADTPDNFQSRRPNTSFCFLDIRSPGLGDTAMYLCATREAGVGDTQYFGPGTRLTVL.

The chain is built from TRBV5-5 and TRBJ2-3; no clear D gene. This CDR3 has 14 amino acids. Trimming removed 0 bases at V and 0 bases at J, with 5 bases between. From germline, CDR1 is SGHKS and CDR2 YYEKEE (reference sequence). CDR3 nucleotides: TGTGCCAGCAGCTTGGGCAGCAGCACAGATACGCAGTATTTT. It translates to CASSLGSSTDTQYF. Looking up the rest from reference TRBV5-5 and TRBJ2-3 gives the full variable domain: DAGVTQSPTHLIKTRGQQVTLRCSPISGHKSVSWYQQVLGQGPQFIFQYYEKEERGRGNFPDRFSARQFPNYSSELNVNALLLGDSALYLCASSLGSSTDTQYFGPGTRLTVL.

The rearrangement uses TRBV30 and TRBJ2-3; D gene unclear. CDR3 size: 12 residues. The V end lost 2 bases, the J end lost 4 bases, and 7 bases lay between the germline ends. The germline CDR1 and CDR2 sequences are GTSNPN and SVGIG (reference sequence). CDR3 sequence reads: CAWSFAADTQYF. Written as DNA, the CDR3 is TGTGCCTGGAGTTTCGCAGCAGATACGCAGTATTTT. The full variable domain, completed using reference TRBV30 and TRBJ2-3, is SQTIHQWPATLVQPVGSPLSLECTVEGTSNPNLYWYRQAAGRGLQLLFYSVGIGQISSEVPQNLSASRPQDRQFILSSKKLLLSDSGFYLCAWSFAADTQYFGPGTRLTVL.

This clonotype was seen a handful of times. V usage is TRBV5-4 and J usage is TRBJ2-1, with a weak D call TRBD2 (6 bases). The CDR3 runs 13 residues. Germline CDR1 SGHNT, CDR2 YYREEE (reference sequence). Trimming cost V 2 bases and J 5 bases, with 8 bases left between them. CDR3 region: CASSLVADNEQFF. The CDR3 nucleotides read TGTGCCAGCAGCTTAGTAGCGGACAATGAGCAGTTCTTC.

The sample holds a few counts of this clonotype. This rearrangement joins TRBV5-1 to TRBJ1-4, with D possibly matching TRBD1 (5 bases). The CDR3 is 15 amino acids. V was pared by 0 bases and J by 6 bases, with 12 bases between. Germline V gene lookup returns CDR1 SGHRS and CDR2 YFSETQ. The CDR3 bases are TGCGCCAGCAGCTTGGCCTCGGGGCCAGATGAAAAACTGTTTTTT. Translation gives CASSLASGPDEKLFF.

This clonotype has a count of ten or more. The V call is TRBV12-3 or TRBV12-4, the J call TRBJ2-2; possible D gene TRBD1, 6 bases. With 3 bases removed from V and 1 base from J, the gap between germline ends came to 12 bases. The CDR3 runs 16 residues. As DNA, the CDR3 is TGTGCCAGCAGTTTTGTGGGGGCGGGGAACACCGGGGAGCTGTTTTTT. Protein sequence: CASSFVGAGNTGELFF.

This clonotype appeared a few times. This chain connects TRBV5-6 to TRBJ2-5, with 13 nucleotides matching TRBD2. Germline V lookup: CDR1 SGHDT, CDR2 YYEEEE. The V segment lost 4 bases and the J segment 2 bases; nucleotides outside the gene matches: 8. This CDR3 comprises 17 residues. This CDR3 is CASSLWRLAGGQETQYF. CDR3 DNA: TGTGCCAGCAGCCTCTGGAGACTAGCGGGGGGTCAAGAGACCCAGTACTTC.

This clonotype was found a few times. The V and J genes are TRBV19 and TRBJ2-2; 8 nucleotides agree with TRBD1. With V trimmed by 2 bases and J by 4 bases, 3 bases remained unmatched. Germline CDR1 is LNHDA and CDR2 is SQIVND (reference sequence). The CDR3 extends over 15 amino acids. The CDR3: CASSIKGQGTGELFF. CDR3 DNA: TGTGCCAGTAGTATAAAAGGACAGGGCACCGGGGAGCTGTTTTTT.

This clonotype was recorded many times. V is TRBV6-5 and J is TRBJ2-5, with D perhaps TRBD1 (6 bases). The CDR3 spans 14 residues. Germline loops: CDR1 MNHEY, CDR2 SVGAGI. With 7 bases removed from V and 1 base from J, the gap between germline ends came to 13 bases. The CDR3: CASIPSTGQETQYF. The CDR3 bases are TGTGCCAGCATCCCTTCGACAGGCCAAGAGACCCAGTACTTC.

This clonotype was seen repeatedly, ten times or more. The J gene is TRBJ2-7, the V gene TRBV5-1; 12 nucleotides match TRBD2. This CDR3 has 16 residues. Germline CDR1 and CDR2: SGHRS and YFSETQ. Unmatched junction bases numbered 7, after V lost 4 bases and J lost 2 bases. CDR3 residues: CASSPRTSGIAYEQYF. The CDR3 DNA follows: TGCGCCAGCAGCCCGAGGACTAGCGGGATTGCCTACGAGCAGTACTTC.

V and J are TRBV20-1 and TRBJ1-5, with 9 bases fitting TRBD1. Germline trimming cut 2 bases from V and 7 bases from J; bases unmatched to any gene: 9. This CDR3 contains 15 residues. Germline V gives CDR1 DFQATT, CDR2 SNEGSKA (reference sequence). The CDR3 spells CSARPMTGGEQPQHF. CDR3 in DNA: TGCAGTGCTAGACCAATGACAGGGGGTGAACAGCCCCAGCATTTT.

The genes are TRBV6-1 and TRBJ2-1; D uncertain. Germline V gene data show CDR1 as MNHNS and CDR2 as SASEGT. The CDR3 loop spans 17 amino acids. V dropped 9 bases and J dropped 3 bases, with 24 bases sitting between them. For the CDR3, the DNA is TGTGCCAGACCCCGATTTAGTCAAGCATCTTTCTACAATGAGCAGTTCTTC. This sequence encodes CARPRFSQASFYNEQFF.

This clonotype was seen a few times. The CDR3 coding sequence is TGTGCCAGCACCATAGCGGGGGGGCTTTCTACGCAGTATTTT. Protein: CASTIAGGLSTQYF. The rearrangement uses TRBV12-3 or TRBV12-4 and TRBJ2-3; 11 bases line up with TRBD2. Losses at the gene ends were 7 bases for V and 8 bases for J; bases not matched to a gene: 8. The CDR3 spans 14 residues.

This clonotype came up a few times. V usage is TRBV12-3 or TRBV12-4 and J usage is TRBJ1-3; D might be TRBD1 (5 bases). The CDR3 extends over 11 amino acids. The V end was cut by 10 bases, the J end by 9 bases, with 13 bases between. CDR3: CANRRRSTIYF. In DNA, the CDR3 is TGTGCCAACAGGAGGCGATCCACCATATATTTT.

In its sample, this clonotype was seen a few times. The chain employs TRBV21-1 and TRBJ1-1; the table assigns TRBD1, which was not confirmed against the DNA. TRBV21-1 is termed a pseudogene. This CDR3 comprises 17 residues. CDR3 DNA sequence: TGTGCCAGCAGCCGCGAGACAGGGGGCGGTCCGAACACTGAAGCTTTCTTT. It yields the protein CASSRETGGGPNTEAFF.

The chain links TRBV5-5 to TRBJ2-3; TRBD2 might be the D (7 bases). CDR1 and CDR2 (germline): SGHKS, YYEKEE (reference sequence). The CDR3 is 16 amino acids. Trimming removed 4 bases from V and 5 bases from J, with 20 bases in between. The CDR3 reads CASSTQVGGLGDTQYF. The CDR3, as DNA: TGTGCCAGCAGCACCCAGGTGGGGGGGCTCGGAGATACGCAGTATTTT. Complete variable domain (other parts from reference TRBV5-5 and TRBJ2-3): DAGVTQSPTHLIKTRGQQVTLRCSPISGHKSVSWYQQVLGQGPQFIFQYYEKEERGRGNFPDRFSARQFPNYSSELNVNALLLGDSALYLCASSTQVGGLGDTQYFGPGTRLTVL.

This clonotype turned up a few times. This chain's CDR3 is CASSYLGGDSYGYTF. CDR3 in DNA: TGTGCCAGCAGTTACCTTGGGGGGGATAGCTATGGCTACACCTTC. This chain links TRBV6-5 with TRBJ1-2, with a tentative D call TRBD1 (5 bases). The ends were cut back, 2 bases at V and 4 bases at J, with 14 bases in the middle. Germline CDR1 and CDR2: MNHEY and SVGAGI. The length of the CDR3 is 15 residues.

Ten or more counts support this clonotype. The chain combines TRBV5-1 with TRBJ2-2, with D uncertain. V dropped 4 bases and J dropped 3 bases, with 10 bases sitting between them. Germline CDR1 SGHRS, CDR2 YFSETQ. The CDR3 runs 14 residues. CDR3: CASSGTDYTGELFF. CDR3 coding DNA: TGCGCCAGCAGCGGTACAGACTACACCGGGGAGCTGTTTTTT.

This clonotype was observed a handful of times. The gene calls are TRBV20-1 and TRBJ1-1, with 9 positions matching TRBD1. V shed 0 bases and J 4 bases; nucleotides not matched to a gene: 9. The germline gives CDR1 DFQATT, CDR2 SNEGSKA (reference sequence). This CDR3 is 16 amino acids long. As DNA, the CDR3 is TGCAGTGCTAGAGATCTACAGGGGGCGCGGGGCACTGAAGCTTTCTTT. As protein: CSARDLQGARGTEAFF.

This rearrangement joins TRBV12-3 or TRBV12-4 to TRBJ1-1; TRBD1 is a possible D gene (6 bases). CDR3 length: 11 residues. Trimming pared 2 bases from V and 10 bases from J, leaving 8 bases between. The CDR3 region has the DNA TGTGCCAGCAGTTTACAGGGGACAGCTTTCTTT. Its protein product is CASSLQGTAFF.

The chain employs TRBV10-3 and TRBJ2-3; TRBD1 might be the D (6 bases). This CDR3 has 12 residues. V was cut by 8 bases and J by 2 bases, with 8 bases left in between. Germline values: CDR1 ENHRY, CDR2 SYGVKD. CDR3 nucleotide sequence: TGTGCCATCCAGGGGAACACAGATACGCAGTATTTT. Translating it yields CAIQGNTDTQYF.